Listed below are T cell receptor beta chains from one sample, sequenced in a study of chemoradiotherapy in HPV16-positive cancers. Here immunoSEQ multiplex PCR was the method, and the copy in TCRdb shows in-frame clones only, minus some. Seen here are roughly 14,000 clones, 65% to 75% observed once, and the top ten hold roughly 10%. Sampling was carried out from a patient who underwent chemoradiotherapy. The source of these receptors is a human donor with HPV-associated anogenital cancer. Both conserved end residues are part of each CDR3. The D gene is left open where the match is weak. Not every row has a clone size; where given, it reads once, few, many or a size class.

size: once
D: TRBD1
J: TRBJ2-7
V: TRBV5-1
CDR3: CASSPSRDRAVYEQYF
DNA: TGCGCCAGCAGCCCGTCCCGGGACAGGGCGGTCTACGAGCAGTACTTC

size: .
D: .
J: TRBJ1-4
V: TRBV11-3
CDR3: CASSYGEKLFF
DNA: TGTGCCAGCAGCTACGGTGAAAAACTGTTTTTT

size: .
D: .
J: TRBJ1-1
V: TRBV7-8
CDR3: CASSFPLTNTEAFF
DNA: TGTGCCAGCAGCTTCCCATTGACGAACACTGAAGCTTTCTTT

size: .
D: .
J: TRBJ1-1
V: TRBV28
CDR3: CASSEAHRDGEAFF
DNA: TGTGCCAGCAGTGAAGCTCACAGGGACGGTGAAGCTTTCTTT

size: .
D: .
J: TRBJ1-3
V: TRBV19
CDR3: CASSITENTIYF
DNA: TGTGCCAGTAGTATTACAGAAAACACCATATATTTT

size: .
D: .
J: TRBJ2-2
V: TRBV11-2
CDR3: CASSPILGGNTGELFF
DNA: TGTGCCAGCAGCCCAATTTTGGGGGGGAACACCGGGGAGCTGTTTTTT

size: .
D: .
J: TRBJ2-7
V: TRBV10-2
CDR3: CASSDNTWGEQYF
DNA: TGCGCCAGCAGTGACAACACCTGGGGCGAGCAGTACTTC

size: .
D: .
J: TRBJ1-1
V: TRBV28
CDR3: CASSLFSGIQAFF
DNA: TGTGCCAGCAGTTTATTCTCGGGTATTCAAGCTTTCTTT

size: .
D: TRBD1
J: TRBJ1-3
V: TRBV5-1
CDR3: CASRPLQGANSEDSGNTIYF
DNA: TGCGCCAGCAGACCCCTACAGGGGGCGAACTCCGAAGACTCTGGAAACACCATATATTTT

size: .
D: .
J: TRBJ2-1
V: TRBV18
CDR3: CASSPSEGEQFF
DNA: TGTGCCAGCTCGCCTAGTGAGGGCGAGCAGTTCTTC

size: .
D: .
J: TRBJ2-1
V: TRBV4-1
CDR3: CASSQEPARDEQFF
DNA: TGCGCCAGCAGCCAAGAACCAGCCCGGGATGAGCAGTTCTTC

size: .
D: .
J: TRBJ1-2
V: TRBV29-1
CDR3: CSVVTAMNYGYTF
DNA: TGCAGCGTTGTGACGGCTATGAACTATGGCTACACCTTC

size: .
D: TRBD1
J: TRBJ1-1
V: TRBV19
CDR3: CASTPTRTGVNTEAFF
DNA: TGTGCCAGTACCCCAACCCGGACAGGAGTAAACACTGAAGCTTTCTTT

size: .
D: .
J: TRBJ2-2
V: TRBV7-3
CDR3: CASSLDTGELFF
DNA: TGTGCCAGCAGCTTGGACACCGGGGAGCTGTTTTTT

size: few
D: TRBD2
J: TRBJ2-5
V: TRBV18
CDR3: CASSQGGAYETQYF
DNA: TGTGCCAGCTCACAGGGAGGGGCGTATGAGACCCAGTACTTC

size: .
D: .
J: TRBJ2-1
V: TRBV19
CDR3: CASSIDMGEQFF
DNA: TGTGCCAGTAGTATAGATATGGGTGAGCAGTTCTTC

size: .
D: .
J: TRBJ1-2
V: TRBV6-5
CDR3: CASSDRQGRGYTF
DNA: TGTGCCAGCAGTGACAGGCAGGGACGAGGCTACACCTTC

size: .
D: .
J: TRBJ1-1
V: TRBV5-5
CDR3: CASSLVRAEAFF
DNA: TGTGCCAGCAGCTTGGTGCGAGCTGAAGCTTTCTTT

size: .
D: .
J: TRBJ1-6
V: TRBV11-2
CDR3: CASSLGPQNSPLHF
DNA: TGTGCCAGCAGCTTGGGGCCCCAGAATTCACCCCTCCACTTT

size: large
D: .
J: TRBJ1-2
V: TRBV5-1
CDR3: CASSFGTGGNGYTF
DNA: TGCGCCAGCAGCTTTGGAACAGGAGGAAATGGCTACACCTTC

size: .
D: TRBD2
J: TRBJ2-5
V: TRBV29-1
CDR3: CSVEEGLATQETQYF
DNA: TGCAGCGTTGAAGAGGGACTAGCTACACAAGAGACCCAGTACTTC

size: .
D: TRBD2
J: TRBJ2-5
V: TRBV5-1
CDR3: CASSLGGLAGSQETQYF
DNA: TGCGCCAGCAGCTTGGGAGGACTAGCGGGGTCACAAGAGACCCAGTACTTC

size: .
D: .
J: TRBJ2-2
V: TRBV4-2
CDR3: CASSQASVNTGELFF
DNA: TGTGCCAGCAGCCAAGCTAGCGTCAACACCGGGGAGCTGTTTTTT

size: few
D: TRBD2
J: TRBJ2-7
V: TRBV6-4
CDR3: CARQNGRVRCGQYF
DNA: TGTGCCAGACAGAATGGGAGGGTACGATGCGGGCAGTACTTC

size: .
D: .
J: TRBJ2-3
V: TRBV19
CDR3: CASSITRGRADTQYF
DNA: TGTGCCAGTAGTATCACCAGGGGTAGGGCAGATACGCAGTATTTT

size: .
D: .
J: TRBJ2-7
V: TRBV11-3
CDR3: CASSLGNGVSYEQYF
DNA: TGTGCCAGCAGCTTAGGGAACGGGGTATCCTACGAGCAGTACTTC

size: once
D: .
J: TRBJ2-2
V: TRBV2
CDR3: CASSRGPGGIGDTGELFF
DNA: TGTGCCAGCAGTAGGGGTCCCGGCGGGATTGGGGACACCGGGGAGCTGTTTTTT

size: .
D: .
J: TRBJ2-2
V: TRBV29-1
CDR3: CSVWAGELFF
DNA: TGCAGCGTTTGGGCAGGGGAGCTGTTTTTT

size: few
D: TRBD2
J: TRBJ2-3
V: TRBV4-2
CDR3: CASSQSTSGSGDTQYF
DNA: TGTGCCAGCAGCCAATCAACTAGCGGGAGTGGCGATACGCAGTATTTT

size: .
D: .
J: TRBJ2-1
V: TRBV27
CDR3: CASRDGSYNEQFF
DNA: TGTGCCAGCCGGGACGGATCCTACAATGAGCAGTTCTTC

size: .
D: .
J: TRBJ2-7
V: TRBV7-2
CDR3: CASSSRYEQYF
DNA: TGTGCCAGCAGCTCTCGTTACGAGCAGTACTTC

size: .
D: .
J: TRBJ2-1
V: TRBV7-2
CDR3: CASSTSTGGEQFF
DNA: TGTGCCAGCAGCACGTCTACAGGCGGTGAGCAGTTCTTC

size: .
D: .
J: TRBJ1-1
V: TRBV10-3
CDR3: CAINGGGTEAFF
DNA: TGTGCCATCAATGGGGGGGGCACTGAAGCTTTCTTT